The clone carrying this T cell receptor beta chain showed up just a few times. Antigen specificity is unknown. One junction end disagrees with the germline gene, perhaps due to a read error. Researchers took RNA transcripts and amplified the TCR beta CDR3 regions from them. Carried out on the TCR CDR3, a first-round RT-PCR used the HTBI primer set. TCRdb processed the multiplex PCR reads anew with MiXCR; each CDR3 protein has one entry. The sample includes hundreds of thousands of distinct CDR3 sequences, around 15% of them seen just once. The CDR3 extends over 15 amino acids. Germline CDR1 MNHEY, CDR2 SMNVEV (reference sequence). The sample originates from a study of T cells in Graves' hyperthyroidism and ophthalmopathy. Looking at the study overall: Peripheral blood was drawn at first diagnosis, prior to all treatment.

Study observations and caveats: The majority of expanded thyroid clonotypes above 0.001 also appeared in blood. Through a model of 13 V-J features, ophthalmopathy was separated from stable hyperthyroidism.

Among ophthalmopathy patients, the Clinical Activity Score reached at least 3, the NOSPECS grade reached at least 4, and duration remained under 3 months. The TCR comes from a woman aged 45-59 years with Graves' ophthalmopathy. Sample: blood. The chain couples TRBV27 to TRBJ2-3, with a possible D match to TRBD1 (5 bases). CDR3 protein: CAGSLWQGRTDTQYF. CDR3 coding DNA: TGTGCCGGCAGTTTATGGCAGGGTAGAACAGATACGCAGTATTTT.